This TCR beta chain was identified in a study of regulatory T cells in long-lasting Graves disease. For TCR beta, libraries came from iRepertoire HTBI primers and Arm-PCR of CDR3 regions. TCRdb re-called the multiplex PCR reads through MiXCR, storing one row per CDR3 protein. This sample has roughly 420,000 distinct CDR3 sequences, with about a sixth found just once. The CDR3 runs 13 residues. The V and J ends lost 0 bases and 11 bases respectively, with 10 bases between them. Germline V lookup: CDR1 SGHDN, CDR2 FVKESK. Time point in this sample: newly diagnosed GD, antithyroid drugs for less than 3 months. The authors made the TCR library using RNA they extracted from PBMCs. This clonotype was seen only a few times. These sequences were also reported in another study, on T cells in Graves' hyperthyroidism and ophthalmopathy. That report notes: Uncontrolled infections, other autoimmune diseases, pregnancy or lactation led to exclusion of patients. First-round RT-PCR of the TCR CDR3 relied on the HTBI primer set.

V is TRBV14 and J is TRBJ1-4, with D unresolved. The clonotype originates from a woman aged 25 to 39 with Graves disease. This sample comprised peripheral blood mononuclear cells (PBMCs), obtained at new diagnosis, from a patient treated with antithyroid drugs. The CDR3 region is CASSQEIRDKLFF. In DNA form, the CDR3 reads TGTGCCAGCAGCCAAGAAATAAGAGATAAACTGTTTTTT.